These T cell receptor beta chains were read from a single sample in a study of cytomegalovirus exposure and HLA in healthy donors. The data were produced by immunoSEQ multiplex PCR, yet TCRdb's version contains in-frame clones alone and is incomplete. The sample records roughly 200,000 clones, approximately 87% being singletons. Input material: PBMCs. The source is a man younger than 45 in good health and CMV-seronegative. Both conserved end residues are part of each CDR3. A D gene is named only where the DNA matches it firmly. Not all rows give a size; the values are once, few, many and, for expanded clones, a class.

>TRBV5-6|TRBJ1-5|NA|once
CASSSTQGDQPQHF
TGTGCCAGCAGCTCGACACAGGGAGATCAGCCCCAGCATTTT
>TRBV6-5|TRBJ1-5|NA|NA
CASRVWRGRQPQHF
TGTGCCAGCAGGGTTTGGCGTGGGCGTCAGCCCCAGCATTTT
>TRBV18|TRBJ1-4|TRBD1|NA
CASSPTRDREEKLFF
TGTGCCAGCTCCCCAACCCGGGACAGGGAAGAAAAACTGTTTTTT
>TRBV7-2|TRBJ2-5|NA|NA
CASLLSGRRGETQYF
TGTGCCAGCCTCCTCTCTGGGCGCCGGGGGGAGACCCAGTACTTC
>TRBV27|TRBJ2-7|TRBD1|NA
CASTLPRDRSSYEQYF
TGTGCCAGCACCCTTCCACGGGACAGGAGCTCCTACGAGCAGTACTTC
>TRBV19|TRBJ1-5|TRBD1|once
CASTKGDRGNQPQHF
TGTGCCAGCACCAAGGGGGACAGGGGTAATCAGCCCCAGCATTTT
>TRBV19|TRBJ2-2|NA|NA
CASSIVRVGELFF
TGTGCCAGTAGTATAGTGAGGGTCGGGGAGCTGTTTTTT
>TRBV4-2|TRBJ1-2|TRBD1|NA
CASSQDHRGNYGYTF
TGTGCCAGCAGCCAAGACCACAGGGGTAACTATGGCTACACCTTC
>TRBV7-9|TRBJ2-1|TRBD2|NA
CASSFRLAGGRSYNEQFF
TGTGCCAGCAGCTTTAGGCTAGCGGGAGGCCGCTCCTACAATGAGCAGTTCTTC
>TRBV6-4|TRBJ2-1|TRBD2|NA
CASSGSASGGEAHNEQFF
TGTGCCAGCAGTGGATCCGCTAGCGGGGGGGAGGCCCACAATGAGCAGTTCTTC
>TRBV28|TRBJ2-2|TRBD1|NA
CASSAPGQHTGELFF
TGTGCCAGCAGTGCCCCGGGACAGCACACCGGGGAGCTGTTTTTT
>TRBV19|TRBJ1-5|TRBD1|NA
CASTSQGAGQPQHF
TGTGCCAGTACCTCGCAGGGGGCAGGTCAGCCCCAGCATTTT
>TRBV13|TRBJ2-3|NA|NA
CASSGDGWGTDTQYF
TGTGCCAGCAGCGGCGACGGGTGGGGCACAGATACGCAGTATTTT
>TRBV4-1|TRBJ1-5|NA|NA
CASSLGPGDQPQHF
TGCGCCAGCAGCCTCGGACCCGGGGATCAGCCCCAGCATTTT
>TRBV15|TRBJ1-1|TRBD1|NA
CATSRDRALNTEAFF
TGTGCCACCAGCAGGGACAGGGCCCTGAACACTGAAGCTTTCTTT
>TRBV28|TRBJ1-6|TRBD1|NA
CASSFPPRGQASPLHF
TGTGCCAGCAGTTTTCCCCCCAGGGGGCAGGCTTCACCCCTCCACTTT
>TRBV19|TRBJ2-2|NA|NA
CASSIAPGELFF
TGTGCCAGTAGTATAGCTCCCGGGGAGCTGTTTTTT
>TRBV6-5|TRBJ1-1|TRBD1|NA
CASSSSDRTGKAFF
TGTGCCAGCAGTTCCTCCGACCGGACAGGAAAAGCTTTCTTT
>TRBV19|TRBJ1-1|TRBD1|NA
CASSSHRGQLNTEAFF
TGTGCCAGTAGTTCCCACAGGGGGCAACTGAACACTGAAGCTTTCTTT
>TRBV30|TRBJ2-3|TRBD2|NA
CAWRGLAGAGDTQYF
TGTGCCTGGAGGGGGCTAGCGGGAGCGGGAGATACGCAGTATTTT
>TRBV7-2|TRBJ2-5|NA|NA
CASSSGVQETQYF
TGTGCCAGCAGCTCGGGGGTCCAAGAGACCCAGTACTTC
>TRBV5-4|TRBJ2-3|NA|NA
CASRGREPPDTQYF
TGTGCCAGCAGGGGCCGGGAACCCCCAGATACGCAGTATTTT
>TRBV2|TRBJ2-3|NA|few
CASRETPNPDTQYF
TGTGCCAGCAGGGAAACTCCAAACCCGGATACGCAGTATTTT
>TRBV7-9|TRBJ1-2|NA|NA
CASSPLGGTRYGYTF
TGTGCCAGCAGCCCGCTGGGGGGGACACGGTATGGCTACACCTTC
>TRBV6-5|TRBJ1-1|NA|NA
CASSYSRGAAFF
TGTGCCAGCAGTTACTCGCGGGGGGCAGCTTTCTTT
>TRBV4-1|TRBJ1-4|TRBD1|NA
CASATPGQVNEKLFF
TGCGCCAGCGCAACGCCGGGACAGGTTAATGAAAAACTGTTTTTT
>TRBV5-1|TRBJ1-2|NA|NA
CASSLDSYYGYTF
TGCGCCAGCAGCTTAGACAGCTACTATGGCTACACCTTC
>TRBV2|TRBJ2-3|NA|NA
CASHRRGTDTQYF
TGTGCCAGCCACAGGAGGGGCACAGATACGCAGTATTTT
>TRBV2|TRBJ2-6|TRBD2|NA
CASSRSGAAISGANVLTF
TGTGCCAGCAGTCGGAGCGGGGCCGCCATTTCTGGGGCCAACGTCCTGACTTTC
>TRBV5-4|TRBJ2-1|TRBD2|NA
CASSPGLAGNNEQFF
TGTGCCAGCAGCCCGGGACTAGCGGGAAACAATGAGCAGTTCTTC
>TRBV6-6|TRBJ2-7|NA|NA
CAGRANDFYEQYF
TGTGCCGGGCGGGCGAACGATTTCTACGAGCAGTACTTC
>TRBV27|TRBJ2-2|NA|NA
CASSFRAPGAPNTGELFF
TGTGCCAGCAGTTTTCGTGCCCCAGGGGCGCCGAACACCGGGGAGCTGTTTTTT
>TRBV28|TRBJ1-4|NA|NA
CASTATNEKLFF
TGTGCCAGCACCGCAACTAATGAAAAACTGTTTTTT
>TRBV18|TRBJ1-1|TRBD1|NA
CASSPLGQGRSNTEAFF
TGTGCCAGCTCACCATTAGGACAGGGGAGATCGAACACTGAAGCTTTCTTT
>TRBV9|TRBJ1-2|TRBD1|NA
CASSASWDSSYGYTF
TGTGCCAGCAGCGCCTCTTGGGACAGCTCCTATGGCTACACCTTC
>TRBV7-2|TRBJ1-2|NA|once
CASSLGGGVQYGYTF
TGTGCCAGCAGCCTGGGGGGGGGCGTACAATATGGCTACACCTTC
>TRBV29-1|TRBJ2-3|NA|NA
CSVEAVDTQYF
TGCAGCGTTGAGGCCGTTGATACGCAGTATTTT
>TRBV7-2|TRBJ2-1|NA|NA
CASSLGPPTLNEQFF
TGTGCCAGCAGCTTAGGTCCGCCTACGCTCAATGAGCAGTTCTTC
>TRBV5-1|TRBJ1-4|NA|NA
CASSPSGGPRGTNEKLFF
TGCGCCAGCAGTCCGAGTGGCGGGCCCCGGGGGACTAATGAAAAACTGTTTTTT
>TRBV5-5|TRBJ1-6|TRBD1|NA
CASSGDRYNSPLHF
TGTGCCAGCAGCGGGGACAGATATAATTCACCCCTCCACTTT